A single sample gave rise to the 17 T cell receptor beta chains below, sequenced in a study of shared clonotypes between healthy human individuals. The data were produced by immunoSEQ multiplex PCR, yet TCRdb's version contains in-frame clones alone and is incomplete. Of 2,500,000 or so clones detected, 80% to 95% appear once; the ten largest clones hold 0.36%. Material for sequencing was naive CD4+ T cells from PBMCs. Subset defined: CD45RA+ positively selected. Source of these receptors: a man aged 18 to 29 in good health. Some clones in this sample may be carry-over from other donors' samples.

This chain uses TRBV4-1 with TRBJ2-7, with 7 bases aligning to TRBD2. The CDR3 sequence is 14 residues long. CDR1 and CDR2 (germline): MGHRA, YSYEKL. V was pared by 4 bases and J by 5 bases, with 8 bases of the junction left unmatched. The CDR3 loop is CASSPPLAGDEQYF. CDR3 in DNA: TGCGCCAGCAGCCCACCTTTGGCGGGGGACGAGCAGTACTTC.

Note on this clone: The sample has other DNA sequences that encode this CDR3 too. The V and J genes are TRBV28 and TRBJ2-1, with TRBD1 matching 10 bases. The CDR3 consists of 15 residues. Losses at the gene ends were 6 bases for V and 2 bases for J; bases not matched to a gene: 4. Germline CDR1 is MDHEN and CDR2 is SYDVKM. CDR3 region: CASSSGTGAYNEQFF. The CDR3 region has the DNA TGTGCCAGCAGCTCCGGGACAGGGGCCTACAATGAGCAGTTCTTC.

The V and J genes are TRBV6-1 and TRBJ2-1, with D uncertain. Trimming shortened V by 4 bases and J by 6 bases, and 1 base separated the two germline ends. The CDR3 runs 10 residues. Germline V gene data show CDR1 as MNHNS and CDR2 as SASEGT. The CDR3 DNA follows: TGTGCCAGCAGTGGCAATGAGCAGTTCTTC. This sequence encodes CASSGNEQFF.

The chain is built from TRBV30 and TRBJ2-1; TRBD1 matches 8 bases. J gave up 4 bases and V 1 base, and 6 bases lay outside the gene matches. Looked up from germline, CDR1 is GTSNPN and CDR2 is SVGIG (reference sequence). This CDR3 comprises 15 residues. This CDR3 reads CAWSGTGTGYNEQFF. The CDR3 nucleotides read TGTGCCTGGAGTGGGACAGGGACCGGTTACAATGAGCAGTTCTTC.

This chain links TRBV5-6 with TRBJ2-2; the D gene is possibly TRBD1 (6 bases). This CDR3 is 16 amino acids long. V lost 4 bases and J lost 2, with 15 bases in between. From germline, CDR1 is SGHDT and CDR2 YYEEEE. CDR3 in DNA: TGTGCCAGCAGCCTTAGTTGGGGGCGCAACACCGGGGAGCTGTTTTTT. Its translation: CASSLSWGRNTGELFF.

In the case of this clone: Other nucleotide sequences from this sample produce the same CDR3. The rearrangement links TRBV6-1 to TRBJ2-7; possibly TRBD2 for D (5 bases). Germline V lookup: CDR1 MNHNS, CDR2 SASEGT. V lost 2 bases and J 4 bases, leaving 9 bases between the germline ends. This CDR3 contains 13 residues. The DNA of the CDR3 is TGTGCCAGCAGTGAACGGGGTTTTTACGAGCAGTACTTC. As protein: CASSERGFYEQYF.

Comment on this clone: Other DNA sequences in the same sample also yield this CDR3. The chain employs TRBV30 and TRBJ2-7; no clear D gene. In germline, CDR1 is GTSNPN, CDR2 SVGIG (reference sequence). The CDR3 consists of 12 residues. V was cut by 5 bases and J by 0 bases, with 8 bases left in between. CDR3 nucleotide sequence: TGTGCCTGGTCCCCAGACTCCTACGAGCAGTACTTC. The encoded protein is CAWSPDSYEQYF. Based on the CDR3 plus reference TRBV30 and TRBJ2-7, the full variable domain is SQTIHQWPATLVQPVGSPLSLECTVEGTSNPNLYWYRQAAGRGLQLLFYSVGIGQISSEVPQNLSASRPQDRQFILSSKKLLLSDSGFYLCAWSPDSYEQYFGPGTRLTVT.

This clone occurred once. Other DNA variants within this sample encode the same CDR3. J is TRBJ2-5 and V is TRBV20-1; perhaps TRBD2 as D (5 bases). CDR1 and CDR2 from the germline V gene are DFQATT and SNEGSKA (reference sequence). The CDR3 spans 10 residues. Trimming shortened V by 5 bases and J by 7 bases, and 8 bases separated the two germline ends. The CDR3 nucleotides are TGCAGTGCTGGGAGAGGGACCCAGTACTTC. Translating it yields CSAGRGTQYF.

Remarks on this clone: Other DNA sequences in this specimen translate into the identical CDR3. The chain uses TRBV18 and TRBJ2-1; 7 bases map to TRBD2. The germline V gene has CDR1 KGHSH and CDR2 LQKENI. The V gene end was trimmed by 2 bases and the J gene end by 5 bases; junction bases not matched to a gene: 3. The CDR3 extends over 14 amino acids. CDR3 region: CASSPSLADNEQFF. The CDR3 region has the DNA TGTGCCAGCTCACCATCCCTAGCGGACAATGAGCAGTTCTTC.

This chain links TRBV28 with TRBJ2-1; 11 bases are shared with TRBD2. CDR1 is MDHEN and CDR2 is SYDVKM in the germline V gene. V was clipped by 2 bases and J by 5 bases; unmatched bases: 14. The CDR3 covers 19 residues. CDR3 region: CASSLGPHTSGSIHNEQFF. In nucleotides, the CDR3 is TGTGCCAGCAGTTTAGGCCCGCATACTAGCGGGAGTATCCACAATGAGCAGTTCTTC.

Concerning this clone: At the DNA level, this CDR3 is encoded by other sequences in the same sample as well. The J gene is TRBJ2-1, the V gene TRBV5-4; D unresolved. The CDR3 has 14 residues. Per the germline V gene, CDR1 is SGHNT and CDR2 is YYREEE (reference sequence). Trimming stripped 2 bases from V and 1 base from J, with 7 bases between. For the CDR3, the DNA is TGTGCCAGCAGCTTTTCAGGATCCTACAATGAGCAGTTCTTC. Translating gives CASSFSGSYNEQFF.

The V gene is TRBV5-5, the J gene TRBJ1-1, with TRBD1 as a possible D gene (5 bases). The CDR3 length is 13 residues. Trimming took 3 bases from V and 6 from J, leaving 12 bases between them. Per the germline V gene, CDR1 is SGHKS and CDR2 is YYEKEE (reference sequence). DNA for the CDR3: TGTGCCAGCAGCTGGAAGGGGTTACCTGAAGCTTTCTTT. Its protein is CASSWKGLPEAFF. Complete variable domain (other parts from reference TRBV5-5 and TRBJ1-1): DAGVTQSPTHLIKTRGQQVTLRCSPISGHKSVSWYQQVLGQGPQFIFQYYEKEERGRGNFPDRFSARQFPNYSSELNVNALLLGDSALYLCASSWKGLPEAFFGQGTRLTVV.

This chain joins TRBV9 and TRBJ2-1; 8 nucleotides align to TRBD2. The trim removed 4 bases at V and 6 bases at J, leaving 9 bases unmatched. CDR1 is SGDLS, CDR2 YYNGEE, per germline. This CDR3 is built from 15 residues. CDR3 amino acids: CASSSAGTRSNEQFF. The CDR3 region has the DNA TGTGCCAGCAGCTCAGCCGGGACTAGGTCCAATGAGCAGTTCTTC.

The rearrangement joins TRBV4-1 to TRBJ1-2; D uncertain. Germline V gene data show CDR1 as MGHRA and CDR2 as YSYEKL. CDR3 length: 14 residues. V gave up 1 base and J gave up 0 bases, with 6 bases separating them. In DNA, the CDR3 is TGCGCCAGCAGCCAAGCGTTGTCTAACTATGGCTACACCTTC. This gives the protein CASSQALSNYGYTF.

The chain links TRBV29-1 to TRBJ2-3; 7 nucleotides agree with TRBD2. CDR3 length equals 17 residues. Germline CDR1 SQVTM, CDR2 ANQGSEA. The ends lost 7 bases at V and 2 bases at J; junction bases unmatched: 18. CDR3 coding DNA: TGCAGCGCCTCAGCCCGGAGAAGGGCGGGAGCCACAGATACGCAGTATTTT. Protein product: CSASARRRAGATDTQYF.

The V gene is TRBV30, the J gene TRBJ2-1, with 11 bases aligning to TRBD1. CDR1 is GTSNPN, CDR2 SVGIG, per germline (reference sequence). CDR3 length: 15 amino acids. The J segment lost 7 bases and the V segment lost 3 bases, leaving 8 bases of the junction unmatched. The CDR3 bases are TGTGCCTGGAGGAATTCTAGGGACAGGGGGAATGAGCAGTTCTTC. It specifies CAWRNSRDRGNEQFF.

V is TRBV18 and J is TRBJ1-6; TRBD1 might be the D (5 bases). Germline assignment: CDR1 KGHSH and CDR2 LQKENI. This CDR3 spans 18 amino acids. V was trimmed by 2 bases and J by 8 bases, leaving 22 bases between them. The CDR3 nucleotides read TGTGCCAGCTCACCAATCGGGAGGACGGGGGTAAAGGATTCACCCCTCCACTTT. Amino acid sequence: CASSPIGRTGVKDSPLHF. The whole variable domain, remainder taken from reference TRBV18 and TRBJ1-6, is NAGVMQNPRHLVRRRGQEARLRCSPMKGHSHVYWYRQLPEEGLKFMVYLQKENIIDESGMPKERFSAEFPKEGPSILRIQQVVRGDSAAYFCASSPIGRTGVKDSPLHFGNGTRLTVT.